This T cell receptor (beta chain) is drawn from a study of beta chain features in type 1 diabetes. Regarding the study as a whole: Among patients, naive, central memory and Treg TCRB repertoires appeared more similar than among healthy donors. Patients with Type 1 diabetes showed moderately but significantly shorter TCRB CDR3s in all four CD4+ subsets.

This clone was seen more than once but under ten times. The target antigen is unknown. Sequencing targeted expressed TCRB transcripts, as all isolated RNA had been reverse transcribed. Here immunoSEQ multiplex PCR was the method, and the copy in TCRdb shows in-frame clones only, minus some. This sample carries 600,000 to 700,000 clones, roughly an eighth of them seen once, and the ten largest clones take over 0.1%. This CDR3 has 13 amino acids. V shed 4 bases and J shed 5 bases, with 9 bases lying between them. Germline V lookup: CDR1 SGHDN, CDR2 FVKESK. The rearrangement links TRBV14 to TRBJ1-5; D perhaps matches TRBD1 (6 bases). The sequence derives from a man younger than 40 with type 1 diabetes. The sequenced sample was naive CD4+ T cells from blood. CDR3 DNA: TGTGCCAGCAGCCTAGGGGGTTATCAGCCCCAGCATTTT. It yields the protein CASSLGGYQPQHF. Supplemented by reference TRBV14 and TRBJ1-5, the full variable domain reads EAGVTQFPSHSVIEKGQTVTLRCDPISGHDNLYWYRRVMGKEIKFLLHFVKESKQDESGMPNNRFLAERTGGTYSTLKVQPAELEDSGVYFCASSLGGYQPQHFGDGTRLSIL.